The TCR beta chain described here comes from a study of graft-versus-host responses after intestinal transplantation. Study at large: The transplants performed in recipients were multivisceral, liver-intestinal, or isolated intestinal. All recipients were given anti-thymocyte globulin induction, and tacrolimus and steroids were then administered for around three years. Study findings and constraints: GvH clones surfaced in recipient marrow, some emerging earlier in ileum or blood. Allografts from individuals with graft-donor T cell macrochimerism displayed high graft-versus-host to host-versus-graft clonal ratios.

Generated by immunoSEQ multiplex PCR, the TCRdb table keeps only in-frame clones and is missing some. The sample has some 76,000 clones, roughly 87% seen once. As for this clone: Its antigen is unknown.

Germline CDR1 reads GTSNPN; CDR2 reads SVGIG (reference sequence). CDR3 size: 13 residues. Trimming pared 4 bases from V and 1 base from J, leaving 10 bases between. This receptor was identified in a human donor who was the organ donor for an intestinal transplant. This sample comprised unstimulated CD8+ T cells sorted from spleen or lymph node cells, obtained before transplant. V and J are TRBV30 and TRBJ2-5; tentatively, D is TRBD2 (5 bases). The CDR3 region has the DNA TGTGCCTGGACGGGGTCCCCCCAAGAGACCCAGTACTTC. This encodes CAWTGSPQETQYF.